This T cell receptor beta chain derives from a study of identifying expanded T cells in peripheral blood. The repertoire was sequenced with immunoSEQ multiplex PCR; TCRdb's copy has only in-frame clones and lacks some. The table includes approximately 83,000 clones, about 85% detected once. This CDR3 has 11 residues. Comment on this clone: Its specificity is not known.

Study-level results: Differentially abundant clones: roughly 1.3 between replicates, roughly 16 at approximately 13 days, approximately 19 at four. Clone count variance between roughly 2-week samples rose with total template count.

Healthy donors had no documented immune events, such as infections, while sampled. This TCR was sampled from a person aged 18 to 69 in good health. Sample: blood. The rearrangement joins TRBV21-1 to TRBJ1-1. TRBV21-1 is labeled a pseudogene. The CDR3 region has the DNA TGTGCCAGCAAGTCACGGGGTGAAGCTTTCTTT. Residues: CASKSRGEAFF.